Presented here are 8 T cell receptor beta chains from one specimen sequenced in a study of T cells expressing NK-cell markers (TCRdb year 2020). Preparation of the library involved 5' RACE. Sequencing relied on an Illumina HiSeq 2000. TCRdb reprocessed the reads and provides one entry for every CDR3 protein sequence; no DNA is given. This sample's clone table shows 550,000 or so distinct CDR3 sequences. Roughly 3.5% of the sample lies in the top ten. The sequencing input was blood T cells: a sorted CD56 or NKG2C T cell subset, CD4+ or CD8+ T cells, or bulk PBMC T cells (not recorded which). Receptors originate from a man aged 18 to 35 in good health. Donor details come from another sample of the same person, matched by shared clones.

The CDR3 here is CSARVPGREGRSTQYF. The chain links TRBV20-1 to TRBJ2-3; TCRdb names TRBD2, which stays unverified in the absence of DNA. Germline lookup yields CDR1 DFQATT and CDR2 SNEGSKA (reference sequence). The CDR3 covers 16 residues.

The rearrangement joins TRBV30 to TRBJ1-1. Germline V gene sequence: CDR1 GTSNPN, CDR2 SVGIG (reference sequence). This CDR3 spans 13 amino acids. CDR3 in amino acids: CAWLHPGGPEAFF.

The V and J genes are TRBV7-2 and TRBJ2-3. The CDR3 length is 15 residues. From germline, CDR1 is SGHTA and CDR2 FQGNSA. The CDR3 loop is CASSLSYGSTDTQYF.

The J gene is TRBJ2-2, the V gene TRBV4-2; there is no DNA to check the TCRdb D call of TRBD2. The CDR3 has 20 amino acids. Germline CDR1 is LGHNA and CDR2 is YNFKEQ. The CDR3 sequence: CASSQERLAGGAANTGELFF.

The chain couples TRBV28 to TRBJ2-1; the TCRdb D gene call, TRBD2, has no DNA to confirm it. CDR3 length: 15 residues. CDR1 and CDR2 (germline): MDHEN, SYDVKM. CDR3 sequence: CASSLYSGVYNEQFF.

The rearrangement joins TRBV20-1 to TRBJ2-1; TCRdb proposes TRBD1, but this gene call is untestable without DNA. Per the germline V gene, CDR1 is DFQATT and CDR2 is SNEGSKA (reference sequence). CDR3 length: 15 residues. Here the CDR3 reads CSARDPGTGDNEQFF.

This chain's CDR3 is CASSLAWGNSAYEQYF. The rearrangement uses TRBV7-2 and TRBJ2-7. The germline gives CDR1 SGHTA, CDR2 FQGNSA. This CDR3 contains 16 residues.

The chain couples TRBV28 to TRBJ2-1; TCRdb selects TRBD1, and the lack of DNA leaves this call unchecked. Germline-derived CDR1 and CDR2 are MDHEN and SYDVKM. This CDR3 is 14 amino acids long. This chain's CDR3 is CAAGGGAFYNEQFF.